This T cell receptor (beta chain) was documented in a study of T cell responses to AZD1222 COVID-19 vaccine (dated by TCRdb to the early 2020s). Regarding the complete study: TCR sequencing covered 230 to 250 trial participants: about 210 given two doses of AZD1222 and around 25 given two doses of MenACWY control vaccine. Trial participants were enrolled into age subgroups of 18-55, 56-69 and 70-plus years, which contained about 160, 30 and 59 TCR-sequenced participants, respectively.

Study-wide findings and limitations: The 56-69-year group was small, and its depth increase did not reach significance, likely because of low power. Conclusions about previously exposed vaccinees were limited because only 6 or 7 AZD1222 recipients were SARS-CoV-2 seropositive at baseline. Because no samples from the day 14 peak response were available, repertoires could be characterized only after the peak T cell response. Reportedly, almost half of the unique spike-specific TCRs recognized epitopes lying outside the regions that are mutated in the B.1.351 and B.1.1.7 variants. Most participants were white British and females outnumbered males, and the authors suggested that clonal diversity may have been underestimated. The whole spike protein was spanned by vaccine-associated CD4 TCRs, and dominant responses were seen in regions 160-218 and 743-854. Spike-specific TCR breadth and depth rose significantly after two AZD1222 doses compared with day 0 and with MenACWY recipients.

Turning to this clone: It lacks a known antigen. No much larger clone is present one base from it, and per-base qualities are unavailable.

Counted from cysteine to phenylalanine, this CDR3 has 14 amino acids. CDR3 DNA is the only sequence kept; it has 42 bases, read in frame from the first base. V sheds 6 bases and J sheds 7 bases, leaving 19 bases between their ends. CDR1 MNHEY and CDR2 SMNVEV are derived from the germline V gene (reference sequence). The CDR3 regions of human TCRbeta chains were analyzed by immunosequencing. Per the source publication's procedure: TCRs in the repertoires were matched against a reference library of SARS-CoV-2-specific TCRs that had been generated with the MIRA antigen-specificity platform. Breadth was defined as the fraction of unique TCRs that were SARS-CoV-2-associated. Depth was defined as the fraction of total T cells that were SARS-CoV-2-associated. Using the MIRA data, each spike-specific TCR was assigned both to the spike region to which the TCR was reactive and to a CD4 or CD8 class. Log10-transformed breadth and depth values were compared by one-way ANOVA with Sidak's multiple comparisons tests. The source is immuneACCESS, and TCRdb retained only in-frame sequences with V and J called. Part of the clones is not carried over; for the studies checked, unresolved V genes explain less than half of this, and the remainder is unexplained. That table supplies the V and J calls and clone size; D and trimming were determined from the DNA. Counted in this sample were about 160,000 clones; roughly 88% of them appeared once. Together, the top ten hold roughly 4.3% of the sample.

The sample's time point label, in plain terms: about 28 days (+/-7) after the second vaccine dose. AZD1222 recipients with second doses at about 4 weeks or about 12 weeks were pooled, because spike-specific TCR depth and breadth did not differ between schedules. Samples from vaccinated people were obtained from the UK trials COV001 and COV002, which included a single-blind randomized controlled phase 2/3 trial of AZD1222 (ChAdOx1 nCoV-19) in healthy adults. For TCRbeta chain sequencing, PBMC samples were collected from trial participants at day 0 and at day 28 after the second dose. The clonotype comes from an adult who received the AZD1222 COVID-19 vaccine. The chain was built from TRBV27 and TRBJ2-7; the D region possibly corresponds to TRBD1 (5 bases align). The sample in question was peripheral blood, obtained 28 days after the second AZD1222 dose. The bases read TGTGCCAGCAGCATGGGCAGGGAAAGAAGGGAGCAGTACTTC. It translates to CASSMGRERREQYF.